This T cell receptor beta chain was sequenced for a study of blood T cell repertoires in COVID-19. Per germline, CDR1 WNHNN and CDR2 SYGVQD (reference sequence). The CDR3 extends over 19 amino acids. V lost 0 bases, J lost 0 bases, and 8 bases stayed unmatched. Two negative PCRs, clearance, or symptom resolution were required of recovered Cohort 3 donors. Method: immunoSEQ multiplex PCR; TCRdb's copy keeps in-frame clones and lacks some. The table shows approximately 300,000 clones, with 86% occurring only once. The sequencing sample was made of PBMCs or T cells enriched from blood (not recorded which). This TCR derives from a man under 40 who had recovered from COVID-19. The chain joins TRBV10-1 to TRBJ2-6, with 7 nucleotides matching TRBD1. The DNA for the CDR3 is TGCGCCAGCAGTGAGTCCCGGGGAACAGGGGCCTCTGGGGCCAACGTCCTGACTTTC. It translates to CASSESRGTGASGANVLTF.